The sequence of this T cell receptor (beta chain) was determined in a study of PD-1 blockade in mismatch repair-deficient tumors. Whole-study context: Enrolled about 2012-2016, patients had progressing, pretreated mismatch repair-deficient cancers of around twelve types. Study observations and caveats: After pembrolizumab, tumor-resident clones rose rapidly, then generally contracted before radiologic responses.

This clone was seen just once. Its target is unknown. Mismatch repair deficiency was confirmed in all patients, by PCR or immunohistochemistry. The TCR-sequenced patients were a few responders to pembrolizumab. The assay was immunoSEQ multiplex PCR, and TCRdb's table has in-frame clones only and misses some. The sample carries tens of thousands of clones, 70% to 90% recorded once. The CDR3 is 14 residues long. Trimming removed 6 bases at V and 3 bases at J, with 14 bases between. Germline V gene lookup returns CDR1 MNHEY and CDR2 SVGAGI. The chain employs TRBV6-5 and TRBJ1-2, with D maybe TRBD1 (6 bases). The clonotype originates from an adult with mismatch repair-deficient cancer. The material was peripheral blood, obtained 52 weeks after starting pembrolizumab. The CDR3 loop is CASRRGYEDYGYTF. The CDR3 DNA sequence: TGTGCCAGCAGGAGGGGGTACGAGGACTATGGCTACACCTTC.